The clone carrying this TCR beta chain was detected once. Its antigen is as yet unknown. The V end lost 2 bases, the J end lost 2 bases, and 10 bases lay between the germline ends. CDR3 length equals 14 residues. The germline V gene has CDR1 SGHRS and CDR2 YFSETQ. This record comes from a study of cytomegalovirus exposure and HLA in healthy donors. The study, taken as a whole, reports: Based on reports, TCR beta sequences accurately predicted HLA-A and HLA-B alleles for most subjects.

The PCR was carried out with 60 Vbeta primers and 13 Jbeta primers. Clones were sequenced by immunoSEQ multiplex PCR, and TCRdb holds only the in-frame ones, with some missing. The sample shows around 120,000 clones, roughly 80% of them seen only once. This clonotype originated in a female donor in good health and CMV-seropositive. The chain has TRBV5-1 and TRBJ2-5; perhaps TRBD1 as D (6 bases). The sequencing sample was made of PBMCs. CDR3 coding DNA: TGCGCCAGCAGCTTCATGGGGGCTCAAGAGACCCAGTACTTC. Its protein product is CASSFMGAQETQYF.